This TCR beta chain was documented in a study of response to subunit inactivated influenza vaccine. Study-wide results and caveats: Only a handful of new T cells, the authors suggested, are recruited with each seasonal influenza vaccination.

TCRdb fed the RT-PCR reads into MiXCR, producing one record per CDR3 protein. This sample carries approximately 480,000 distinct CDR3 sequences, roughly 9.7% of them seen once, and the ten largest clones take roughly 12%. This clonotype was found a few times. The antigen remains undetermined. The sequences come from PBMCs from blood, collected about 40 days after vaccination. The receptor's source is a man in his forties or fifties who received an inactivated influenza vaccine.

DNA for the CDR3: TGTGCCAGCAGTTTCAGGCTACTAGCCAAAAACATTCAGTACTTC. It yields the protein CASSFRLLAKNIQYF. The chain recombines TRBV28 with TRBJ2-4, with D unresolved. Germline CDR1 and CDR2: MDHEN and SYDVKM. The CDR3 is made up of 15 amino acids. Trimming removed 3 bases from V and 0 bases from J, with 9 bases in between.